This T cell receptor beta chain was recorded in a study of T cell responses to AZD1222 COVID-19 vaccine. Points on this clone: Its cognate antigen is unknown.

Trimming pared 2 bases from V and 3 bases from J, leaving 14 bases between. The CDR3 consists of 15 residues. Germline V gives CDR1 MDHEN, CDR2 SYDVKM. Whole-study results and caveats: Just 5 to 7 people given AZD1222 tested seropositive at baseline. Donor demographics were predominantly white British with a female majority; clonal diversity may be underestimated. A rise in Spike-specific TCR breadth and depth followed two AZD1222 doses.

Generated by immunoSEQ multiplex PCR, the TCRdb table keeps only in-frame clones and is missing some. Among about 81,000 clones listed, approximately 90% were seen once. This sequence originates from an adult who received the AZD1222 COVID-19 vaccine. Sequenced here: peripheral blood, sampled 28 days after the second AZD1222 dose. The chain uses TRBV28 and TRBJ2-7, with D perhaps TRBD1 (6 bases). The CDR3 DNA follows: TGTGCCAGCAGTTTACGTAGGACAGTCAACTACGAGCAGTACTTC. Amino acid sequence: CASSLRRTVNYEQYF.